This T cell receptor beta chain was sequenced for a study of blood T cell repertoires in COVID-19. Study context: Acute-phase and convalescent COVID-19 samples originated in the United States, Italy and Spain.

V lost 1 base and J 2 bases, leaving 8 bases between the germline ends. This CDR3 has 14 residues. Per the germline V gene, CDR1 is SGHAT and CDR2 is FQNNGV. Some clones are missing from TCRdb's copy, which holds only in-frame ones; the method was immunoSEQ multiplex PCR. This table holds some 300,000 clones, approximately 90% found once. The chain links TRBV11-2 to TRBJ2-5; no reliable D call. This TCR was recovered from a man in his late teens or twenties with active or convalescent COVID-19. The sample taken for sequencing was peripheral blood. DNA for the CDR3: TGTGCCAGCAGCTTAGTAAGGAGTCAAGAGACCCAGTACTTC. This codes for CASSLVRSQETQYF. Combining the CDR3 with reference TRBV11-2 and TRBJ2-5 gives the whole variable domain EAGVAQSPRYKIIEKRQSVAFWCNPISGHATLYWYQQILGQGPKLLIQFQNNGVVDDSQLPKDRFSAERLKGVDSTLKIQPAKLEDSAVYLCASSLVRSQETQYFGPGTRLLVL.